This TCR beta chain was captured in a study of tumor and adjacent non-tumor tissue in lung cancer. This sample's RNA came from whole unsorted tissue. More than 3 cm separated this lung sample from the edge of the tumor. Three rounds of nested PCR, following a modified ARM-PCR protocol, produced the TCRbeta library. TCRdb reanalysed the multiplex PCR reads using MiXCR and keeps one entry per CDR3 protein. Of some 100,000 distinct CDR3 sequences in the sample, over 55% were seen once. Material: distant non-tumor lung tissue. The source of this sequence is a man aged 25 to 40 with non-small cell lung cancer.

CDR3 sequence (DNA): TGCAGTGCTAGTCAGATAGCGGGTGGCGAGCAGTACTTC. Encoded protein: CSASQIAGGEQYF. V gene TRBV20-1 combines with J gene TRBJ2-7; TRBD2 agrees at 7 bases. This CDR3 has 13 residues. The junction had 8 bases not matched to a gene; V was cut back by 3 bases and J by 6 bases. The V gene's germline CDR1 is DFQATT and CDR2 SNEGSKA (reference sequence).